This is a list of T cell receptor beta chains from one sample in a study of shared clonotypes between healthy human individuals. The data were produced by immunoSEQ multiplex PCR, yet TCRdb's version contains in-frame clones alone and is incomplete. Of 550,000 to 750,000 clones detected, under 95% appear once; the ten largest clones hold 24%. The source material was naive CD8+ T cells sorted from blood. Every receptor here comes from a man aged 25 to 40 in good health. The CDR3 runs from the conserved cysteine through the conserved F or W. A D gene is named only where the DNA matches it firmly. Only some rows state a clone size, as once, few, many or a class for expanded clones.

v_call,d_call,j_call,clone_size,cdr3_nt,cdr3_aa
TRBV27,.,TRBJ2-7,.,TGTGCCAGCAGTTTACAAACCTCTGACGAGCAGTACTTC,CASSLQTSDEQYF
TRBV27,.,TRBJ2-2,few,TGTGCCAGCACAAGCCCGGGTTGGGCGAACACCGGGGAGCTGTTTTTT,CASTSPGWANTGELFF
TRBV29-1,TRBD1,TRBJ1-2,once,TGCAGCGTTGCACTCACAGGGGAACCATGGGATGGCTACACCTTC,CSVALTGEPWDGYTF
TRBV11-2,.,TRBJ2-3,.,TGTGCCAGCAGCCCCCTTCCCACAGATACGCAGTATTTT,CASSPLPTDTQYF
TRBV28,.,TRBJ2-1,.,TGTGCCAGCTCTAGGGGACATGAGCAGTTCTTC,CASSRGHEQFF
TRBV7-8,.,TRBJ2-7,once,TGTGCCAGCAGCTTAGATCTGGACCCGGCCTACGAGCAGTACTTC,CASSLDLDPAYEQYF
TRBV4-3,TRBD1,TRBJ2-1,.,TGCGCCAGCAGCCAAGTACTCGGGGACGGACAGGGTGGTTGGACCTACAATGAGCAGTTCTTC,CASSQVLGDGQGGWTYNEQFF
TRBV6-1,.,TRBJ2-1,.,TGTGCCAGCAGTGTTGGGGCCTTGGGGGATAATGAGCAGTTCTTC,CASSVGALGDNEQFF
TRBV2,.,TRBJ2-3,.,TGTGCCAGCATTATCGGGCTACCGGCGTCTGGCACAGATACGCAGTATTTT,CASIIGLPASGTDTQYF
TRBV5-1,.,TRBJ2-7,.,TGCGCCAGCAGCTTGTCGCCCGGGGCAGGGCTAACCTACGAGCAGTACTTC,CASSLSPGAGLTYEQYF
TRBV29-1,TRBD2,TRBJ2-1,.,TGCAGCGTCGAGCCCGGGACTAGCGGGACTTACAATGAGCAGTTCTTC,CSVEPGTSGTYNEQFF
TRBV7-6,.,TRBJ2-1,.,TGTGCCAGCAGCTTCCGGGCCTGGACCGAGTACAATGAGCAGTTCTTC,CASSFRAWTEYNEQFF
TRBV7-9,TRBD1,TRBJ2-1,.,TGTGCCAGCAGCCAAACGTTTGGGGACAGGGGTCTCGCCTACAATGAGCAGTTCTTC,CASSQTFGDRGLAYNEQFF
TRBV9,TRBD2,TRBJ2-3,.,TGTGCCAGCAGCGACGGACTAGCGGGTTACACAGATACGCAGTATTTT,CASSDGLAGYTDTQYF
TRBV2,.,TRBJ1-4,.,TGTGCCAGCAGAGAGGGGATACAACTGTTTTTT,CASREGIQLFF
TRBV7-9,.,TRBJ1-2,.,TGTGCCAGCAGCTATTCGGGGGGTACTCTCTATGGCTACACCTTC,CASSYSGGTLYGYTF
TRBV30,TRBD1,TRBJ1-2,.,TGTGCCTGGTGGACAGGGGGCATCTATGGCTACACCTTC,CAWWTGGIYGYTF
TRBV15,.,TRBJ1-5,.,TGTGCCACCAGCGAGGGCAATCAGCCCCAGCATTTT,CATSEGNQPQHF
TRBV7-3,TRBD1,TRBJ1-5,.,TGTGCCAGCAGCTTGGACAGGGATCAGCCCCAGCATTTT,CASSLDRDQPQHF
TRBV11-3,TRBD2,TRBJ2-1,.,TGTGCCAGCAGCCCTTGGGGGACTAGCGAGAAAAATGAGCAGTTCTTC,CASSPWGTSEKNEQFF
TRBV7-6,.,TRBJ2-1,.,TGTGCCAGCAGCTTCCGAACCGGGACCCGTAGCAGGGATGAGCAGTTCTTC,CASSFRTGTRSRDEQFF
TRBV11-2,TRBD2,TRBJ2-1,.,TGTGCCAGCAGAGGAGCGGGATACAATGAGCAGTTCTTC,CASRGAGYNEQFF
TRBV29-1,.,TRBJ2-3,.,TGCAGCGTTTGCTGGAGAGGGCCAGATACGCAGTATTTT,CSVCWRGPDTQYF
TRBV27,.,TRBJ2-7,.,TGTGCCAGCAGTTCTGGAGGATTGGAGCAGTACTTC,CASSSGGLEQYF
TRBV7-9,.,TRBJ1-2,.,TGTGCCAGCAGCTTAGAGGTTATCTCCTACACCTTC,CASSLEVISYTF
TRBV19,.,TRBJ2-5,.,TGTGCCAGTAGCGGAGGGGGCCAAGAGACCCAGTACTTC,CASSGGGQETQYF
TRBV11-2,.,TRBJ2-2,.,TGTGCCAGCAGCTTACTTCCCGGGGAGCTGTTTTTT,CASSLLPGELFF
TRBV4-1,.,TRBJ2-1,.,TGCGCCAGCAGCCAAGAGGTAGTATCCTACAATGAGCAGTTCTTC,CASSQEVVSYNEQFF
TRBV28,TRBD1,TRBJ2-6,.,TGTGCCAGCAGTCCAGTCCCGGGACAGGGGGCGGCGGGGGCCAACGTCCTGACTTTC,CASSPVPGQGAAGANVLTF
TRBV5-4,TRBD1,TRBJ2-7,.,TGTGCCAGCAGCTTCACAGGGGCCTACGAGCAGTACTTC,CASSFTGAYEQYF
TRBV7-9,TRBD1,TRBJ1-5,.,TGTGCCAGCAGCTCCGGGACAGGCGACCATCAGCCCCAGCATTTT,CASSSGTGDHQPQHF
TRBV7-9,.,TRBJ1-1,.,TGTGCCAGCAGCTCTTGGACAGACTGGTTAATCACTGAAGCTTTCTTT,CASSSWTDWLITEAFF
TRBV29-1,.,TRBJ2-3,.,TGCAGCGTTGATAGTAACACAGATACGCAGTATTTT,CSVDSNTDTQYF
TRBV15,.,TRBJ2-5,.,TGTGCCACCAGCAGAGATCGGGCAGGACAGCCCGAGACCCAGTACTTC,CATSRDRAGQPETQYF
TRBV5-8,TRBD2,TRBJ2-3,.,TGTGCCAGCAGCTTGGGGACTAGCATGACAGATACGCAGTATTTT,CASSLGTSMTDTQYF
TRBV4-1,.,TRBJ1-1,.,TGCGCCAGCAGCTCGACAACAGGGTTTGAAGCTTTCTTT,CASSSTTGFEAFF
TRBV7-9,TRBD2,TRBJ2-1,.,TGTGCCAGCAGCCCGCGGACTAGACACAATGAGCAGTTCTTC,CASSPRTRHNEQFF
TRBV9,.,TRBJ1-1,.,TGTGCCAGCAGCGCGGGGGGACAAGTCACTGAAGCTTTCTTT,CASSAGGQVTEAFF
TRBV29-1,.,TRBJ2-1,.,TGCAGCGTTGCCCCAGGCCGAAAGGGGAATGAGCAGTTCTTC,CSVAPGRKGNEQFF
TRBV7-2,.,TRBJ2-7,.,TGTGCCAGCAGCTTAGGCTCAAGTGCCTACGAGCAGTACTTC,CASSLGSSAYEQYF
TRBV9,.,TRBJ2-7,.,TGTGCCAGCAGCGTCGGAGCGGACTCCTACGAGCAGTACTTC,CASSVGADSYEQYF
TRBV5-1,.,TRBJ2-7,few,TGCGCCAGCAGCCAGGGGCAGGGACCCTACGAGCAGTACTTC,CASSQGQGPYEQYF
TRBV27,.,TRBJ2-1,.,TGTGCCAGCAGTTTAGGGGGGGCCGCCTACAATGAGCAGTTCTTC,CASSLGGAAYNEQFF
TRBV5-1,.,TRBJ2-5,.,TGCGCCAGCAGCGAATTAAGACGGATAGGAGAGACTCAGTACTTC,CASSELRRIGETQYF
TRBV5-6,TRBD2,TRBJ2-2,.,TGTGCCAGCAGCTTGTTCGGACTAGCGGGAGTTGGCGGGGAGCTGTTTTTT,CASSLFGLAGVGGELFF
TRBV10-3,.,TRBJ2-7,.,TGTGCCACCGATAGGGGCGGCCACGAGCAGTACTTC,CATDRGGHEQYF
TRBV7-9,TRBD2,TRBJ2-7,.,TGTGCCAGCAGCCTCGCCGGGGCGGGAGGGCCGGAGCAGTACTTC,CASSLAGAGGPEQYF
TRBV7-9,TRBD1,TRBJ2-5,.,TGTGCCAGCAGCCACAGGGGGCGAGAGACCCAGTACTTC,CASSHRGRETQYF
TRBV7-9,.,TRBJ1-4,.,TGTGCCAGCAGCAGGGTCACTAATGAAAAACTGTTTTTT,CASSRVTNEKLFF
TRBV27,.,TRBJ1-1,.,TGTGCCAGCAGTTCTTTCACTGAAGCTTTCTTT,CASSSFTEAFF
TRBV7-2,TRBD2,TRBJ2-7,.,TGTGCCAGCAGCTTAGAACTAGCGGGAGCTTACGAGCAGTACTTC,CASSLELAGAYEQYF
TRBV6-6,.,TRBJ1-4,.,TGTGCCAGCCGTGACCAGGATCACGAAAAACTGTTTTTT,CASRDQDHEKLFF
TRBV7-9,.,TRBJ1-1,.,TGTGCCAGCAGCTTAAACCTGGGGGAAGTGACTGAAGCTTTCTTT,CASSLNLGEVTEAFF
TRBV1,.,TRBJ1-2,.,TGCACCAGCAGGGCAAACCGTGTGCGAAAGACCTATGGCTACACCTTC,CTSRANRVRKTYGYTF
TRBV10-3,.,TRBJ2-3,.,TGTGCCATCAGTGAGGCCAGGGTGACAGATACGCAGTATTTT,CAISEARVTDTQYF
TRBV13,.,TRBJ2-7,.,TGTGCCAGCAGCTTAGGCGTCAGGGTTTTTTACGAGCAGTACTTC,CASSLGVRVFYEQYF
TRBV6-6,TRBD1,TRBJ2-5,.,TGTGCCAGCAGGGAGGGATCGACAGGGGGGGAGACCCAGTACTTC,CASREGSTGGETQYF